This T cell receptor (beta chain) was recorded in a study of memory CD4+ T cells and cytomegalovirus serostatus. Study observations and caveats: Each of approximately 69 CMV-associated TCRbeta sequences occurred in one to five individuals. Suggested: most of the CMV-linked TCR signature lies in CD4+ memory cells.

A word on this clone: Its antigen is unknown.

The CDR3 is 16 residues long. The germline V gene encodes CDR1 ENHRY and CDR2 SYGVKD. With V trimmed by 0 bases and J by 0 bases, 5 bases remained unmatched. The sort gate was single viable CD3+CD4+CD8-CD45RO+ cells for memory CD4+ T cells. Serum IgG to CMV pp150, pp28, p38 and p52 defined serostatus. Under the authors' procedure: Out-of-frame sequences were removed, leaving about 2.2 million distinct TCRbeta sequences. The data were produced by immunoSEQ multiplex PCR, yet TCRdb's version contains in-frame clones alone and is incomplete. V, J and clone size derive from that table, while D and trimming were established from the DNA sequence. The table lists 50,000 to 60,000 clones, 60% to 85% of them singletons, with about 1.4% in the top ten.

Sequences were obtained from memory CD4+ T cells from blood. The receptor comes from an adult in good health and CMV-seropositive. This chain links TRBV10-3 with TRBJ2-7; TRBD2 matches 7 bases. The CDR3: CAISESGRVFSYEQYF. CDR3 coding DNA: TGTGCCATCAGTGAGTCAGGGAGGGTCTTCTCCTACGAGCAGTACTTC.